This entry lists 6 T cell receptor beta chains sequenced from one sample in a study of T cells after yellow fever vaccination. MiXCR, run by TCRdb on the 5' RACE reads, gives a single entry per CDR3 protein. The data contain around 46,000 distinct CDR3 sequences, roughly 7.3% of them seen just once; the ten biggest clones take up 28%. The sample in question was CD8+ T cells sorted from PBMCs, obtained around 15 days after the first yellow fever vaccination. These receptor sequences come from a man aged 18 to 30 who received the YFV17D yellow fever vaccine.

The sample holds many counts of this clonotype. This chain uses TRBV7-9 with TRBJ1-1; D not resolved. CDR3 length: 12 residues. In germline, CDR1 is SEHNR, CDR2 FQNEAQ (reference sequence). V was cut by 6 bases and J by 6 bases, with 11 bases left in between. The CDR3 spells CASRAFTPEAFF. The CDR3 DNA reads TGTGCCAGCAGGGCTTTTACCCCTGAAGCTTTCTTT. Full variable domain (rest looked up from reference TRBV7-9 and TRBJ1-1): DTGVSQNPRHKITKRGQNVTFRCDPISEHNRLYWYRQTLGQGPEFLTYFQNEAQLEKSRLLSDRFSAERPKGSFSTLEIQRTEQGDSAMYLCASRAFTPEAFFGQGTRLTVV.

This clonotype was seen ten or more times. The rearrangement links TRBV25-1 to TRBJ1-6; D not resolved. The CDR3 totals 16 residues. Trimming shortened V by 4 bases and J by 1 base, and 11 bases separated the two germline ends. CDR1 MGHDK and CDR2 SYGVNS come from the germline V gene. CDR3: CASSGAGMSYNSPLHF. The DNA of the CDR3 is TGTGCCAGCAGTGGTGCGGGAATGTCCTATAATTCACCCCTCCACTTT. Looking up the rest from reference TRBV25-1 and TRBJ1-6 gives the full variable domain: EADIYQTPRYLVIGTGKKITLECSQTMGHDKMYWYQQDPGMELHLIHYSYGVNSTEKGDLSSESTVSRIRTEHFPLTLESARPSHTSQYLCASSGAGMSYNSPLHFGNGTRLTVT.

This clonotype showed up just a few times. The rearrangement uses TRBV3-1 and TRBJ2-3; no clear D. There are 15 residues in the CDR3. Per the germline V gene, CDR1 is LGHDT and CDR2 is YNNKEL (reference sequence). Trimming removed 11 bases at V and 6 bases at J, with 24 bases between. CDR3 sequence: CACTQDTVLRDTQYF. CDR3 DNA: TGTGCCTGCACCCAAGATACGGTCTTGAGGGATACGCAGTATTTT.

This clonotype was recorded at least ten times. V usage is TRBV21-1 and J usage is TRBJ2-3; the table's D call, TRBD2, was not checked against the DNA. TRBV21-1 is deemed a pseudogene. CDR3 size: 16 residues. CDR3 sequence (DNA): TGTGCCAGCAGCAAGAGACTAGCGGGGATTCCAGATACGCAGTATTTT. Its protein is CASSKRLAGIPDTQYF.

This clonotype was counted many times. The chain joins TRBV6-5 to TRBJ2-7, with a possible D match to TRBD1 (6 bases). Per the germline V gene, CDR1 is MNHEY and CDR2 is SVGAGI. CDR3 length: 13 residues. Trimming cost V 7 bases and J 2 bases, with 12 bases left between them. CDR3 region: CASTEQGAYEQYF. CDR3 bases: TGTGCCAGCACAGAACAGGGCGCCTACGAGCAGTACTTC.

This clonotype was counted ten times or more. The chain couples TRBV5-4 to TRBJ2-7; the D is unclear. This CDR3 region has 14 residues. V was clipped by 4 bases and J by 2 bases, with 13 bases between them. CDR1 and CDR2 from the germline V gene are SGHNT and YYREEE (reference sequence). In nucleotides, the CDR3 is TGTGCCAGCAGCGCTTTGTCCCTGCCCTACGAGCAGTACTTC. Translating it yields CASSALSLPYEQYF. Combining the CDR3 with reference TRBV5-4 and TRBJ2-7 gives the whole variable domain ETGVTQSPTHLIKTRGQQVTLRCSSQSGHNTVSWYQQALGQGPQFIFQYYREEENGRGNFPPRFSGLQFPNYSSELNVNALELDDSALYLCASSALSLPYEQYFGPGTRLTVT.